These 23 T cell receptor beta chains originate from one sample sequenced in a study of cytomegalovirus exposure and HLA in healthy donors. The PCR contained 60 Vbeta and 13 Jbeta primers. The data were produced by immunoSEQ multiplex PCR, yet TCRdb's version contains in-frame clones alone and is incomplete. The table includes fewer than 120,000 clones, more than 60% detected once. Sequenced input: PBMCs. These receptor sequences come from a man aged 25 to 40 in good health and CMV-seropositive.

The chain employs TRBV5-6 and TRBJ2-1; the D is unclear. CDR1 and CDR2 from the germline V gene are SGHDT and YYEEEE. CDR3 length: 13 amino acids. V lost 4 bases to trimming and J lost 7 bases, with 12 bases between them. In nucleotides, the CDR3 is TGTGCCAGCAGCCCGTGGCCGGGTAATGAGCAGTTCTTC. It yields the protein CASSPWPGNEQFF.

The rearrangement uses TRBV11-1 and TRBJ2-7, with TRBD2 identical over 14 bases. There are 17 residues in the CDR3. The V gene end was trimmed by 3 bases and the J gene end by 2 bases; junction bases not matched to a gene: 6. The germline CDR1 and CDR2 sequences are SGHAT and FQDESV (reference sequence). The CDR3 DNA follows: TGTGCCAGCAGCTTGACTAGCGGGGGGGTCTCAACCTACGAGCAGTACTTC. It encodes CASSLTSGGVSTYEQYF.

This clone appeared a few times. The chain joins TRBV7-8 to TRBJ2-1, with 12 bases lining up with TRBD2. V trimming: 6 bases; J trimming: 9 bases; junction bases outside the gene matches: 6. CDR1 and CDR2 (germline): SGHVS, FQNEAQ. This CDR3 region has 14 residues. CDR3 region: CASSRTSGDGEQFF. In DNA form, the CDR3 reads TGTGCCAGCAGTCGGACTAGCGGGGATGGTGAGCAGTTCTTC. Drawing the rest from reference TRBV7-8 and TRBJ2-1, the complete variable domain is GAGVSQSPRYKVAKRGQDVALRCDPISGHVSLFWYQQALGQGPEFLTYFQNEAQLDKSGLPSDRFFAERPEGSVSTLKIQRTQQEDSAVYLCASSRTSGDGEQFFGPGTRLTVL.

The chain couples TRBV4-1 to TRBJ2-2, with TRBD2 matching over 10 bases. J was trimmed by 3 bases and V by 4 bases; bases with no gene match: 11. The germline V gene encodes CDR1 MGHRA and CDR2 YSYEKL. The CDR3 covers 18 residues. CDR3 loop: CASSPAGAGGRDTGELFF. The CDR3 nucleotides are TGCGCCAGCAGCCCCGCTGGAGCGGGGGGGCGTGACACCGGGGAGCTGTTTTTT.

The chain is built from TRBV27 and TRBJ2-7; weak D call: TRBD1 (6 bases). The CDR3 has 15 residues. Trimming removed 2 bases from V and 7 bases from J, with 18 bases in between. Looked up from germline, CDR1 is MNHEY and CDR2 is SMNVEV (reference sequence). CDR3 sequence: CASSLILGQFREQYF. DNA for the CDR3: TGTGCCAGCAGTTTAATCCTCGGACAGTTCAGGGAGCAGTACTTC.

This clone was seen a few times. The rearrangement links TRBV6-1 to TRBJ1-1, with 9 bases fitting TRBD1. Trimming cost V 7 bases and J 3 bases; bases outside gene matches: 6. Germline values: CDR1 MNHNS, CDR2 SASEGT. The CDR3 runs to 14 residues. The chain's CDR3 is CASTDRGEDTEAFF. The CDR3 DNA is TGTGCCAGCACCGACAGGGGGGAGGACACTGAAGCTTTCTTT.

The CDR3 here is CASSRGQWKFEAFF. The CDR3 DNA reads TGTGCCAGCAGCCGCGGACAGTGGAAATTTGAAGCTTTCTTT. The V and J genes are TRBV11-2 and TRBJ1-1; D may be TRBD1 (6 bases). V lost 5 bases and J 7 bases, leaving 17 bases between the germline ends. Germline values: CDR1 SGHAT, CDR2 FQNNGV. This CDR3 has 14 amino acids.

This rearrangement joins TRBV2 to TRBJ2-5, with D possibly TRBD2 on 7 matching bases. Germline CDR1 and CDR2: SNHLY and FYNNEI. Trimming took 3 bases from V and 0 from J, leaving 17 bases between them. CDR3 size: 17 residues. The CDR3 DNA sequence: TGTGCCAGCAGTGACGAGGAGGGCGGGGGCCACCAAGAGACCCAGTACTTC. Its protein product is CASSDEEGGGHQETQYF.

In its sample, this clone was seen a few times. DNA for the CDR3: TGTGCCAGCAGGCTAACTAGGACCAAAGAGACCCAGTACTTC. It encodes CASRLTRTKETQYF. The genes are TRBV7-2 and TRBJ2-5; D might be TRBD2 (5 bases). V was shortened by 6 bases and J by 3 bases, with 14 bases between the two germline ends. From germline, CDR1 is SGHTA and CDR2 FQGNSA. The CDR3 spans 14 residues.

The CDR3 sequence is CASSKGFLTGPLVEFF. The CDR3 DNA sequence: TGTGCCAGCAGCAAAGGTTTCCTGACAGGCCCCCTCGTAGAGTTCTTC. J is TRBJ2-1 and V is TRBV21-1; the D call in the table, TRBD1, was not verified against the DNA. TRBV21-1 is labeled a pseudogene. This CDR3 comprises 16 residues.

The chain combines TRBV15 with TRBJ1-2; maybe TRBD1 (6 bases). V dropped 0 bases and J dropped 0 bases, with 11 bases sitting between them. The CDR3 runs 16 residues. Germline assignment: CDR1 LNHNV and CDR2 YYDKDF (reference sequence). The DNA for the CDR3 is TGTGCCACCAGCAGAGATCCAGGGGCGACTAACTATGGCTACACCTTC. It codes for CATSRDPGATNYGYTF.

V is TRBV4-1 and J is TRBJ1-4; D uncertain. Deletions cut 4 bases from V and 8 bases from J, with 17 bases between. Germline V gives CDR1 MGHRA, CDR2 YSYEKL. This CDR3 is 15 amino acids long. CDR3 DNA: TGCGCCAGCAGCCCCCCGGACTCCGTAGGGGAAAAACTGTTTTTT. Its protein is CASSPPDSVGEKLFF.

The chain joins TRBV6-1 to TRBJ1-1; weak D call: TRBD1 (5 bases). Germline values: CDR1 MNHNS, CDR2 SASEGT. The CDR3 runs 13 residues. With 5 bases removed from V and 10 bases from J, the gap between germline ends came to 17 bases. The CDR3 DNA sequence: TGTGCCAGCAGTTCCCGCCCCCCGGGGGTAGCTTTCTTT. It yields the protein CASSSRPPGVAFF.

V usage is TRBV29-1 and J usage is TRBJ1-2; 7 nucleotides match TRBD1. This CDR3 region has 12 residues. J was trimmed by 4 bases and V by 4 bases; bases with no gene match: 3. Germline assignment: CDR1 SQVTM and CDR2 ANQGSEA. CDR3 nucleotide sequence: TGCAGCGTTGCCGGGACAGCCTATGGCTACACCTTC. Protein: CSVAGTAYGYTF.

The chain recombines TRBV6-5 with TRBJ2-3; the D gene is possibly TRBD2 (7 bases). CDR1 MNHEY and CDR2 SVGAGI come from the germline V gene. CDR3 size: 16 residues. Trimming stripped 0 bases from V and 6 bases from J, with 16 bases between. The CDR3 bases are TGTGCCAGCAGTTACTCTATGGCGGGGGCCGGCGATACGCAGTATTTT. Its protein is CASSYSMAGAGDTQYF.

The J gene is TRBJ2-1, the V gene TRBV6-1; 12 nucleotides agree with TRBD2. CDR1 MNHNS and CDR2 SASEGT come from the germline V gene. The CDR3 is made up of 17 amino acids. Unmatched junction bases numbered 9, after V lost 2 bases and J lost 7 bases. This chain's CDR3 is CASSEPPSSGGENEQFF. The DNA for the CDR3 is TGTGCCAGCAGTGAACCCCCGTCTAGCGGGGGGGAAAATGAGCAGTTCTTC.

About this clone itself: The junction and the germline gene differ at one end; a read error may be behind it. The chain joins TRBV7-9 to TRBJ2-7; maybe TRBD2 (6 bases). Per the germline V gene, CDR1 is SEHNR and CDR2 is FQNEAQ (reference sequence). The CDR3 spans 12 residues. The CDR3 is CASVTPQGLKDF. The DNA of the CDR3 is TGTGCCAGCGTCACCCCCCAGGGACTGAAAGACTTC.

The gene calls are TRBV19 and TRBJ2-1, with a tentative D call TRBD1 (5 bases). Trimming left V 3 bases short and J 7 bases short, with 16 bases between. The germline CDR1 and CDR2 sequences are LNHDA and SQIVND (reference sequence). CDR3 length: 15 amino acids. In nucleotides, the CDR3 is TGTGCCAGTAGTATTGCGCAGGGTTCGTGGAATGAGCAGTTCTTC. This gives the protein CASSIAQGSWNEQFF. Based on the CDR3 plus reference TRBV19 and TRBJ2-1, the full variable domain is DGGITQSPKYLFRKEGQNVTLSCEQNLNHDAMYWYRQDPGQGLRLIYYSQIVNDFQKGDIAEGYSVSREKKESFPLTVTSAQKNPTAFYLCASSIAQGSWNEQFFGPGTRLTVL.

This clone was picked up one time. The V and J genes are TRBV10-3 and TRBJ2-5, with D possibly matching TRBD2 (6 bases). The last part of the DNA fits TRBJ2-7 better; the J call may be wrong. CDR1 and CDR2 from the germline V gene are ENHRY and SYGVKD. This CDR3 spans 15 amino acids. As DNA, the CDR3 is TGTGCCATCAGTGGCGCGGGGCGCGAAGGGAGCGAGCAGTACTTC. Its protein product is CAISGAGREGSEQYF.

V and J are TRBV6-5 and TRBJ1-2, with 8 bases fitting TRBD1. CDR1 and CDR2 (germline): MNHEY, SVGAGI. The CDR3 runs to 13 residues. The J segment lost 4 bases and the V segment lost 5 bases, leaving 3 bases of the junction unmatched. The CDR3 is CASSRQGPYGYTF. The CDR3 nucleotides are TGTGCCAGCAGTCGACAGGGGCCCTATGGCTACACCTTC.

The CDR3 nucleotides read TGCGCCAGCAGACCCATACAGGGGAACACTGAAGCTTTCTTT. This encodes CASRPIQGNTEAFF. This chain connects TRBV4-1 to TRBJ1-1; tentative D call: TRBD1 (6 bases). CDR3 length equals 14 residues. Per the germline V gene, CDR1 is MGHRA and CDR2 is YSYEKL. Trimming stripped 6 bases from V and 1 base from J, with 12 bases between.

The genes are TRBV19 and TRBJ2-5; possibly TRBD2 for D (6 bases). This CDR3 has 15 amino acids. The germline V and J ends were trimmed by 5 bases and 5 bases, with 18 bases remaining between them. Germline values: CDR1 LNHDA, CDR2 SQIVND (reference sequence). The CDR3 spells CASSLGASGRETQYF. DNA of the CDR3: TGTGCCAGTAGTCTTGGCGCGAGCGGGCGGGAGACCCAGTACTTC.

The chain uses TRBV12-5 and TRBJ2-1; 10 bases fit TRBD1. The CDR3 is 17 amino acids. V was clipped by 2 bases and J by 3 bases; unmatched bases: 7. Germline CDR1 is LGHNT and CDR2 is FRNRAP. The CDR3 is CASGLQTGTGDYNEQFF. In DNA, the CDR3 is TGTGCTAGTGGTTTGCAGACCGGGACAGGGGACTACAATGAGCAGTTCTTC. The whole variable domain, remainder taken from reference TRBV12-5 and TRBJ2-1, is DARVTQTPRHKVTEMGQEVTMRCQPILGHNTVFWYRQTMMQGLELLAYFRNRAPLDDSGMPKDRFSAEMPDATLATLKIQPSEPRDSAVYFCASGLQTGTGDYNEQFFGPGTRLTVL.